The T cell receptor beta chain described here comes from a study of high-grade serous ovarian cancer treatment subgroups. Study conclusions and caveats: These tumor repertoires lack spatial information from bulk sequencing. Only CDR3 was analyzed; CDR1 and CDR2 were not. Same-patient tumor repertoires overlapped at about 0.1 to 0.79; different patients barely overlapped.

Remarks on this clone: Its target is not known.

Tumor tissue was taken before any definitive surgery or chemotherapy was given. The ends were cut back, 0 bases at V and 7 bases at J, with 19 bases in the middle. The germline V gene has CDR1 LGHNA and CDR2 YSLEER. The CDR3 loop spans 16 amino acids. Sequencing used immunoSEQ multiplex PCR; TCRdb keeps in-frame clones, though not all of them. The sample comprises about 18,000 clones, around 75% of which are singletons, and 5.5% to 7% rests with the top ten. The rearrangement uses TRBV4-3 and TRBJ2-7; D is undetermined. The clonotype comes from a human donor with high-grade serous ovarian cancer. Material for sequencing was tumor tissue. CDR3 in DNA: TGCGCCAGCAGCCAAGATCCGGCCAAACCTACGAGGGAGCAGTACTTC. It translates to CASSQDPAKPTREQYF.